Listed below are T cell receptor beta chains from one sample, sequenced in a study of blood T cell repertoires in COVID-19. Measured with immunoSEQ multiplex PCR; TCRdb has only the in-frame clones, and not every one. The sample comprises 30,000 to 50,000 clones, about 91% of which are singletons, and approximately 14% rests with the top ten. Sequenced sample: peripheral blood. These receptors were taken from a woman in her twenties or thirties in a cohort sampled during active COVID-19. CDR3s include the opening cysteine and the closing phenylalanine or tryptophan. The D gene is left open where the match is weak. The size of a clone is reported for some rows only, either as once, few or many, or as a class for expanded clones.

V gene	CDR3 length	clone size	J gene	D gene	CDR3 DNA	CDR3 protein
TRBV5-4	15	-	TRBJ2-3	TRBD2	TGTGCCAGCAGCACAAGGACTAGCGGCACAGATACGCAGTATTTT	CASSTRTSGTDTQYF
TRBV27	15	-	TRBJ2-1	TRBD2	TGTGCCAGCAGTTCTTGGACTAGCGGGAGAGGGGAGCAGTTCTTC	CASSSWTSGRGEQFF
TRBV2	14	-	TRBJ1-5	TRBD1	TGTGCCAGCAGTAAGGGACAGTTAAATCAGCCCCAGCATTTT	CASSKGQLNQPQHF
TRBV30	12	once	TRBJ1-4	-	TGTGCCTGGAGTGTAGAACAGGAAAAACTGTTTTTT	CAWSVEQEKLFF
TRBV2	15	-	TRBJ2-5	TRBD2	TGTGCCAGCAGTTCTAGCGGGAGGGCCCGGGAGACCCAGTACTTC	CASSSSGRARETQYF
TRBV5-4	15	once	TRBJ2-1	TRBD2	TGTGCCAGCAGCCCGACTAGCGGGAGGGCCTTTGAGCAGTTCTTC	CASSPTSGRAFEQFF
TRBV10-1	15	-	TRBJ2-7	TRBD2	TGCGCCAGCAGTGACCCTAGCGGGAGCGAGGACGAGCAGTACTTC	CASSDPSGSEDEQYF
TRBV11-2	13	-	TRBJ2-7	-	TGTGCCAGCAGCTCTAGCGAGTACTACGAGCAGTACTTC	CASSSSEYYEQYF
TRBV30	16	-	TRBJ2-3	-	TGTGCCTGGAGTGTTAACCTAGGAGGGGACACAGATACGCAGTATTTT	CAWSVNLGGDTDTQYF
TRBV5-6	13	-	TRBJ2-7	TRBD2	TGTGCCAGCAGCTTGGGGCGCGGGAGGGAGCAGTACTTC	CASSLGRGREQYF
TRBV7-9	15	-	TRBJ2-7	TRBD1	TGTGCCAGCAGCATCGGGACAGGACTTGTATACGAGCAGTACTTC	CASSIGTGLVYEQYF
TRBV5-6	16	-	TRBJ2-1	TRBD2	TGTGCCAGCAGCCCGCGACTAGCGGGAATGTACAATGAGCAGTTCTTC	CASSPRLAGMYNEQFF
TRBV6-1	17	-	TRBJ1-5	-	TGTGCCAGCAGTGAGTACTATGGACGGGGGGGGGATCAGCCCCAGCATTTT	CASSEYYGRGGDQPQHF
TRBV4-2	13	-	TRBJ2-5	-	TGTGCCAGCAGCCAAGATTTGAGGGAGACCCAGTACTTC	CASSQDLRETQYF
TRBV6-2/TRBV6-3	14	once	TRBJ1-1	-	TGTGCCAGCACCCCTGTTTCCGGGTCCACTGAAGCTTTCTTT	CASTPVSGSTEAFF
TRBV11-3	15	once	TRBJ2-7	-	TGTGCCAGCAGCTCCCATTCTAAGGGAGAGTACGAGCAGTACTTC	CASSSHSKGEYEQYF
TRBV28	14	once	TRBJ2-3	-	TGTGCCAGCAACAAGTGGTCCTCCACAGATACGCAGTATTTT	CASNKWSSTDTQYF
TRBV24-1	17	-	TRBJ2-5	TRBD2	TGTGCCACCAGTGACCGAGGGACTAGCGGGAGGGGAGAGACCCAGTACTTC	CATSDRGTSGRGETQYF
TRBV7-9	15	-	TRBJ2-7	TRBD1	TGTGCCAGCAGCTTAGCCAGGGACAGAGACTACGAGCAGTACTTC	CASSLARDRDYEQYF
TRBV27	17	-	TRBJ2-1	TRBD1	TGTGCCAGCAGTTTATCAAATTCCGACAGGGGGCGCAATGAGCAGTTCTTC	CASSLSNSDRGRNEQFF
TRBV9	14	-	TRBJ1-1	-	TGTGCCAGCAGCGTAGACCAGAAGAACACTGAAGCTTTCTTT	CASSVDQKNTEAFF
TRBV7-9	14	-	TRBJ1-2	-	TGTGCCAGCAGCTTCTGGCCAGGGGTATATGGCTACACCTTC	CASSFWPGVYGYTF
TRBV6-1	16	-	TRBJ1-5	-	TGTGCCAGCAGTGAAATCCGACAGATTAGCAATCAGCCCCAGCATTTT	CASSEIRQISNQPQHF
TRBV7-9	16	-	TRBJ1-5	TRBD1	TGTGCCAGCAGCTTATACGGGACAGGTGACAATCAGCCCCAGCATTTT	CASSLYGTGDNQPQHF
TRBV3-1/TRBV3-2	16	once	TRBJ2-7	TRBD2	TGTGCCAGCAGCCAAGGGTTTGGCGGGAGAGAGAACGAGCAGTACTTC	CASSQGFGGRENEQYF
TRBV5-6	15	-	TRBJ1-5	TRBD1	TGTGCCAGCAGCCCCCGGGACAGTGGCAATCAGCCCCAGCATTTT	CASSPRDSGNQPQHF
TRBV9	12	-	TRBJ1-2	-	TGTGCCAGCAGCGTTTATGGCGGCGGCTACACCTTC	CASSVYGGGYTF
TRBV19	19	-	TRBJ1-6	-	TGTGCCAGTAGTATCGGGGGTCGGGGCACTAACTCCTATAATTCACCCCTCCACTTT	CASSIGGRGTNSYNSPLHF
TRBV4-2	16	-	TRBJ1-2	-	TGTGCCAGCAGCCATAACAGGGACCCCACTAACTATGGCTACACCTTC	CASSHNRDPTNYGYTF
TRBV28	17	-	TRBJ1-1	-	TGTGCCAGCAGCCCGACTCCTAGTACACGAAGGAACACTGAAGCTTTCTTT	CASSPTPSTRRNTEAFF
TRBV5-1	14	-	TRBJ1-1	TRBD1	TGCGCCAGCAGCTCAGGGGGCGTGAGGACTGAAGCTTTCTTT	CASSSGGVRTEAFF
TRBV7-9	13	-	TRBJ1-5	TRBD1	TGTGCCAGCAGCTTGACAGGGGGGCAGCCCCAGCATTTT	CASSLTGGQPQHF
TRBV28	14	-	TRBJ1-1	-	TGTGCCAGCGGGCGGTGGGGCGGGAAGACTGAAGCTTTCTTT	CASGRWGGKTEAFF
TRBV19	18	-	TRBJ2-3	TRBD2	TGTGCTCCCAACGGGGGAACTGGGACTAGCCGTTGCACAGATACGCAGTATTTT	CAPNGGTGTSRCTDTQYF
TRBV7-9	17	few	TRBJ2-7	TRBD2	TGTGCCAGCAGCCCCGGAAAGGGGAGCGGGGATGCCTACGAGCAGTACTTC	CASSPGKGSGDAYEQYF